What follows are 19 T cell receptor beta chains derived from one specimen sequenced in a study of human T cells and chemical hapten exposure. TCRdb used MiXCR to reprocess the RACE reads, holding one entry per CDR3 protein. The data show over 100,000 distinct CDR3 sequences, with 8.5% to 9.5% seen just once and approximately 1.6% held by the top ten. Described time point: healthy volunteer bleed at 2 weeks. Unfractionated whole blood yielded the extracted total RNA. Sequencing used whole blood. These receptors originate from a male donor in good health. Some clones in this sample may be carry-over from other donors' samples.

This clonotype has at least ten counts. V gene TRBV27 combines with J gene TRBJ2-1; possible D gene TRBD2, 5 bases. Trimming cost V 7 bases and J 4 bases, with 11 bases left between them. The germline V gene has CDR1 MNHEY and CDR2 SMNVEV (reference sequence). This CDR3 contains 13 residues. CDR3 residues: CASKAGEYNEQFF. As DNA, the CDR3 is TGTGCCAGCAAGGCCGGGGAGTACAATGAGCAGTTCTTC.

The table lists this clonotype with a few counts. The V call is TRBV4-2, the J call TRBJ1-1; D perhaps matches TRBD1 (6 bases). CDR1 is LGHNA and CDR2 is YNFKEQ in the germline V gene. CDR3 length: 15 amino acids. V gave up 1 base and J gave up 1 base, with 10 bases separating them. Written as DNA, the CDR3 is TGTGCCAGCAGCCAAGGAGAAGGGGGGAACACTGAAGCTTTCTTT. This gives the protein CASSQGEGGNTEAFF.

Ten or more counts support this clonotype. The V call is TRBV7-9, the J call TRBJ1-5, with 9 positions matching TRBD1. Germline assignment: CDR1 SEHNR and CDR2 FQNEAQ (reference sequence). Unmatched junction bases numbered 5, after V lost 1 base and J lost 7 bases. This CDR3 spans 15 amino acids. The CDR3 sequence: CASSLGQGVGQPQHF. CDR3 nucleotides: TGTGCCAGCAGCTTAGGACAGGGGGTAGGGCAGCCCCAGCATTTT. The complete variable domain, with remaining parts taken from reference TRBV7-9 and TRBJ1-5, reads DTGVSQNPRHKITKRGQNVTFRCDPISEHNRLYWYRQTLGQGPEFLTYFQNEAQLEKSRLLSDRFSAERPKGSFSTLEIQRTEQGDSAMYLCASSLGQGVGQPQHFGDGTRLSIL.

This chain connects TRBV7-2 to TRBJ1-1; D uncertain. Deletions cut 2 bases from V and 0 bases from J, with 4 bases between. Germline loops: CDR1 SGHTA, CDR2 FQGNSA. The CDR3 length is 13 residues. The CDR3 DNA follows: TGTGCCAGCAGCTTATGGATGAACACTGAAGCTTTCTTT. This translates into CASSLWMNTEAFF.

This clonotype has a handful of counts. V usage is TRBV7-2 and J usage is TRBJ2-7, with TRBD2 matching over 8 bases. Germline lookup yields CDR1 SGHTA and CDR2 FQGNSA. V lost 2 bases and J lost 4; bases outside the gene matches: 7. The CDR3 is 15 amino acids. The CDR3 coding sequence is TGTGCCAGCAGCTTAAGGGTAGCGGGGTTGTACGAGCAGTACTTC. It encodes CASSLRVAGLYEQYF.

The chain is built from TRBV29-1 and TRBJ2-1; D is uncertain. The CDR3 runs to 15 residues. V lost 6 bases and J lost 5, with 20 bases in between. The germline gives CDR1 SQVTM, CDR2 ANQGSEA. CDR3 in amino acids: CSVDPDPRRNNEQFF. CDR3 coding DNA: TGCAGCGTGGATCCGGACCCCAGACGGAACAATGAGCAGTTCTTC.

This clonotype was detected only a few times. The genes are TRBV5-4 and TRBJ2-1, with 10 bases aligning to TRBD1. CDR3 size: 15 residues. The junction had 9 bases not matched to a gene; V was cut back by 5 bases and J by 7 bases. Germline V gives CDR1 SGHNT, CDR2 YYREEE (reference sequence). CDR3 DNA: TGTGCCAGCAGTCTGCGGGACAGGGGTAGAAATGAGCAGTTCTTC. This translates into CASSLRDRGRNEQFF.

This clonotype was recorded a few times. The chain recombines TRBV10-3 with TRBJ1-6, with 7 bases that match TRBD1. V shed 6 bases and J 7 bases; nucleotides not matched to a gene: 6. Germline V lookup: CDR1 ENHRY, CDR2 SYGVKD. This CDR3 region has 14 residues. DNA of the CDR3: TGTGCCATCAGAGACCGGGACAGCAATTCACCCCTCCACTTT. It is translated as CAIRDRDSNSPLHF.

Remarks on this clonotype: A read error may account for a junction end that differs from germline. The chain carries TRBV7-9 and TRBJ2-1, with 8 bases fitting TRBD1. From germline, CDR1 is SEHNR and CDR2 FQNEAQ (reference sequence). This CDR3 has 15 residues. The chain's CDR3 is CASTLKTGAYNEQFF. CDR3 nucleotides: TGTGCCAGCACCTTAAAGACAGGGGCATACAATGAGCAGTTCTTC.

This clonotype has only a few counts. This chain links TRBV7-3 with TRBJ2-2, with TRBD2 matching over 11 bases. Germline CDR1 SGHTA, CDR2 FQGTGA. The CDR3 extends over 17 amino acids. With 3 bases clipped from V and 3 bases from J, the junction kept 6 bases outside the gene matches. The CDR3 sequence is CASSLGPSGGYTGELFF. The CDR3 region has the DNA TGTGCCAGCAGCTTGGGCCCTAGCGGGGGGTACACCGGGGAGCTGTTTTTT. Full variable domain (rest looked up from reference TRBV7-3 and TRBJ2-2): GAGVSQTPSNKVTEKGKYVELRCDPISGHTALYWYRQSLGQGPEFLIYFQGTGAADDSGLPNDRFFAVRPEGSVSTLKIQRTERGDSAVYLCASSLGPSGGYTGELFFGEGSRLTVL.

This clonotype was recorded many times. V usage is TRBV11-1 and J usage is TRBJ1-1; no clear D. CDR1 is SGHAT, CDR2 FQDESV, per germline (reference sequence). CDR3 size: 14 residues. Trimming removed 3 bases from V and 4 bases from J, with 12 bases in between. CDR3 sequence: CASSLAGSFTEAFF. CDR3 nucleotide sequence: TGTGCCAGCAGCTTGGCGGGGTCATTCACTGAAGCTTTCTTT. The whole variable domain, filled in from reference TRBV11-1 and TRBJ1-1, reads EAEVAQSPRYKITEKSQAVAFWCDPISGHATLYWYRQILGQGPELLVQFQDESVVDDSQLPKDRFSAERLKGVDSTLKIQPAELGDSAMYLCASSLAGSFTEAFFGQGTRLTVV.

This clonotype occurred a few times. This chain joins TRBV15 and TRBJ2-3; 11 positions match TRBD2. Germline CDR1 and CDR2: LNHNV and YYDKDF (reference sequence). The CDR3 consists of 17 residues. V shed 0 bases, J shed 3 bases, and the junction held 5 bases outside the gene matches. The CDR3 here is CATSRDSGGAVTDTQYF. The CDR3 bases are TGTGCCACCAGCAGAGATAGCGGGGGGGCCGTAACAGATACGCAGTATTTT.

The V gene is TRBV6-1, the J gene TRBJ1-1; TRBD1 matches 8 bases. This CDR3 has 17 amino acids. Germline V gene sequence: CDR1 MNHNS, CDR2 SASEGT. Losses at the gene ends were 6 bases for V and 4 bases for J; bases not matched to a gene: 16. DNA for the CDR3: TGTGCCAGCAGAGGCAGGGGGCGGTCCGGGGAGGTCACTGAAGCTTTCTTT. This gives the protein CASRGRGRSGEVTEAFF.

This clonotype came up a few times. J is TRBJ2-7 and V is TRBV13, with a possible D match to TRBD1 (5 bases). From germline, CDR1 is PRHDT and CDR2 FYEKMQ (reference sequence). The CDR3 runs 13 residues. Trimming shortened V by 5 bases and J by 5 bases, and 13 bases separated the two germline ends. The DNA of the CDR3 is TGTGCCAGCAGCGCGCAGGGCGGCGACGAGCAGTACTTC. It encodes CASSAQGGDEQYF.

The table lists this clonotype with many counts. This sequence joins TRBV27 and TRBJ2-1; D possibly corresponds to TRBD2 (6 bases). The V end lost 1 base, the J end lost 0 bases, and 7 bases lay between the germline ends. The CDR3 contains 15 residues. Germline CDR1 and CDR2: MNHEY and SMNVEV (reference sequence). The CDR3 DNA follows: TGTGCCAGCAGTTTATTAGCGGACTCCTACAATGAGCAGTTCTTC. This sequence encodes CASSLLADSYNEQFF.

This chain uses TRBV7-9 with TRBJ1-2, with a possible D match to TRBD1 (5 bases). The CDR3 contains 12 residues. The V gene's germline CDR1 is SEHNR and CDR2 FQNEAQ (reference sequence). Trimming removed 6 bases at V and 5 bases at J, with 10 bases between. CDR3 sequence reads: CASRPRAYGYTF. DNA of the CDR3: TGTGCCAGCAGACCCAGGGCGTATGGCTACACCTTC.

This clonotype came up many times. The chain joins TRBV7-8 to TRBJ1-5, with 7 bases that match TRBD1. This CDR3 region has 17 residues. The V segment lost 5 bases and the J segment 0 bases; nucleotides outside the gene matches: 10. The germline CDR1 and CDR2 sequences are SGHVS and FQNEAQ. CDR3 residues: CASSPRDSVYSNQPQHF. CDR3 nucleotide sequence: TGTGCCAGCAGCCCCCGGGACAGCGTTTATAGCAATCAGCCCCAGCATTTT.

The chain links TRBV18 to TRBJ1-2; D is perhaps TRBD1 (6 bases). V lost 6 bases, J lost 3 bases, and 32 bases lay in between. The CDR3 is 20 residues long. Germline CDR1 KGHSH, CDR2 LQKENI. CDR3 in amino acids: CASSPTDKEGVLNWDYGYTF. The CDR3 DNA reads TGTGCCAGCTCCCCGACGGACAAAGAGGGGGTTCTCAACTGGGACTATGGCTACACCTTC.

This chain connects TRBV6-1 to TRBJ2-7, with 11 bases matching TRBD2. Germline V gene sequence: CDR1 MNHNS, CDR2 SASEGT. The CDR3 consists of 15 residues. With 11 bases clipped from V and 6 bases from J, the junction kept 15 bases outside the gene matches. CDR3 loop: CAHGPTSGSFGEQYF. The DNA for the CDR3 is TGTGCCCACGGACCCACTAGCGGGAGTTTCGGCGAGCAGTACTTC.